Listed here is a single T cell receptor (beta chain). Its target antigen remains unknown. Base qualities were left out, and no much larger clone turns up one base away. The junction shows trimming of 2 bases on V and 5 bases on J, plus 9 bases between the germline ends. The CDR3 runs 13 amino acids, cysteine and phenylalanine included. CDR3 DNA only is kept here, 39 bases in frame from base 1. Per the germline V gene, MNHEY is the CDR1 and SVGAGI is the CDR2. The data stem from a study of OX40 agonist ivuxolimab in advanced cancers. Concerning the study at large: The costimulatory receptor OX40 (CD134) was targeted by ivuxolimab, a fully human IgG2 agonistic monoclonal antibody. Intravenous ivuxolimab was administered to patients every 2 weeks at six dose levels: 0.01, 0.1, 0.3, 1.5, 3 and 10 mg/kg. Of the approximately 53 patients in dose escalation, about 20 had hepatocellular carcinoma, about 15 had melanoma, 9 had renal cell carcinoma and 9 had head and neck cancer. A male proportion of 75% to 85% and a mean age of approximately 61 years, ranging from about 20 to 85, were recorded for the dose-escalation cohort. Prior anti-PD-1, anti-PD-L1 or anti-CTLA-4 therapy was permitted, and checkpoint inhibitors had been received by less than 45% of dose-escalation patients. Partial responses were achieved by three dose-escalation patients, of whom one had hepatocellular carcinoma and two had cutaneous melanoma. The purpose of peripheral TCRbeta sequencing was to test whether ivuxolimab changed TCR sequence diversity and led to clonal T-cell expansion. The monotherapy dose-escalation portion (N ≈ 50 patients) of the phase I ivuxolimab trial is reported in the paper. General study outcomes and caveats: In the 0.1-3.0 mg/kg groups, partial responders were among the patients with the lowest normalized peripheral clonal expansion, particularly in CD8+ T cells. Which antigens the clonally expanded peripheral T cells were specific for was not determined. After ivuxolimab, CD8+ T cells had more expanded clones than CD4+ T cells on average. At doses of 0.1 to 3.0 mg/kg, clonal expansion of both CD4+ and CD8+ blood T cells was observed from baseline to week 6. Low levels of normalized T-cell clonal expansion were also seen in some nonresponding patients.

To sequence the TCRbeta CDR3 region, genomic DNA was isolated from the sorted cells. The immunoSEQ Assay was used to sequence the TCRbeta CDR3 regions. TCRdb holds this immuneACCESS table with in-frame rearrangements only. Some clones are missing; in checked studies, unresolved V genes explain under half, and the rest has no known cause. The sample table shows more than 45,000 clones, and roughly four fifths are seen once. The biggest ten clones account for over 1.1% of the sample. The trial excluded patients who had a history of autoimmune disease or were on systemic immunosuppression. Peripheral blood for TCR sequencing was drawn from every dose cohort at baseline, at cycle 4 day 1 and at cycle 7 day 1. Samples were obtained from an open-label, multicenter, first-in-human phase I dose-escalation trial of ivuxolimab. Adults with locally advanced or metastatic melanoma, renal cell, hepatocellular, or head and neck squamous cell carcinoma were enrolled in the trial. Before TCR sequencing, CD4+ and CD8+ T cells were separately sorted from peripheral blood.

The rearrangement joined TRBV6-5 to TRBJ2-5; the D gene remains uncertain. The specimen comprised CD4+ or CD8+ T cells sorted from blood, sampled in a trial of the OX40 agonist ivuxolimab. The source of this sequence is an adult with an advanced solid tumor such as melanoma, head and neck, liver or kidney cancer. Read as DNA, the sequence is TGTGCCAGCAGTTACGGGGATTTGGAGACCCAGTACTTC. It specifies CASSYGDLETQYF.